A selection of T cell receptor beta chains follows, all from one sample in a study of PD-L1 blockade in urothelial cancer. Repertoires were generated with immunoSEQ multiplex PCR, while TCRdb's copy carries only in-frame clones and drops some. The sample contains 120,000 or so clones, around 86% of which appear only once. Sequencing used PBMCs, obtained around atezolizumab (anti-PD-L1) treatment. All receptors come from a man aged 50 to 60 with urothelial cancer. Each CDR3 is given with its conserved first and last residue. A D gene is named only where the DNA matches it firmly. Only some rows state a clone size, as once, few, many or a class for expanded clones.

V	J	size	D	DNA	CDR3
TRBV19	TRBJ1-1	.	.	TGTGCCAGTAGGATCAACTGGAACACTGAAGCTTTCTTT	CASRINWNTEAFF
TRBV2	TRBJ1-2	.	.	TGTGCCAGCTCGAGGGGGGGTGAAGGCTACACCTTC	CASSRGGEGYTF
TRBV28	TRBJ2-1	few	TRBD2	TGTGCCAGCAGTCCCGGGACTAGGATGTTCAATGAGCAGTTCTTC	CASSPGTRMFNEQFF
TRBV21-1	TRBJ2-5	.	.	TGTGCCAGCAGCAAGGGGGTGGGCGGCGGGAGAGATGGGACCCAGTACTTC	CASSKGVGGGRDGTQYF
TRBV5-1	TRBJ2-1	.	TRBD2	TGCGCCAGCAGCCAGGGACTAGCGGCCTACAATGAGCAGTTCTTC	CASSQGLAAYNEQFF
TRBV27	TRBJ2-2	.	TRBD2	TGTGCCAGCAGTCCAATAGCGGGAGGGCCTTTCACCGGGGAGCTGTTTTTT	CASSPIAGGPFTGELFF
TRBV2	TRBJ1-5	.	.	TGTGCCAGCAGCTACAGGGAAAGTCAGCCCCAGCATTTT	CASSYRESQPQHF
TRBV5-1	TRBJ2-1	.	TRBD2	TGCGCCAGCAGCTTAGGGGGACTAGCGGGAAGCAATGAGCAGTTCTTC	CASSLGGLAGSNEQFF
TRBV25-1	TRBJ1-3	.	.	TGTGCCAGCAGTTTTGGGGAGAACACCATATATTTT	CASSFGENTIYF
TRBV27	TRBJ2-4	.	TRBD2	TGTGCCAGCAGTTTAGGTAGCGGGAGGGCCGGTGGAAACATTCAGTACTTC	CASSLGSGRAGGNIQYF
TRBV27	TRBJ2-1	.	TRBD2	TGTGCCAGCAGTTTTCGTACTAGCGGGAGTGGCAGTGAGCAGTTCTTC	CASSFRTSGSGSEQFF
TRBV30	TRBJ2-7	.	.	TGTGCCTGGAGTAAGGGGAACCCCTACGAGCAGTACTTC	CAWSKGNPYEQYF
TRBV27	TRBJ2-3	once	TRBD2	TGTGCCAGCAGTCCGGGGGGAGGTACGCAGTATTTT	CASSPGGGTQYF
TRBV18	TRBJ2-2	.	TRBD1	TGTGCCAGCTCGCTGGACAGGGGGGAGCTGTTTTTT	CASSLDRGELFF
TRBV5-1	TRBJ2-1	.	.	TGCGCCAGCAGCTTGGAGCGAAGCTCCTACAATGAGCAGTTCTTC	CASSLERSSYNEQFF
TRBV28	TRBJ1-3	.	TRBD1	TGTGCCAGCAGTTTGATCCGTGGACAGGGCCGACCCTCTGGAAACACCATATATTTT	CASSLIRGQGRPSGNTIYF
TRBV10-3	TRBJ2-1	.	.	TGTGCCACCGGGCAGGGGGGAGATGAGCAGTTCTTC	CATGQGGDEQFF
TRBV13	TRBJ2-1	once	TRBD1	TGTGCCAGCAGCCCGGTTAACTCCCTTGGACAGGGCTCCTACAATGAGCAGTTCTTC	CASSPVNSLGQGSYNEQFF
TRBV20-1	TRBJ2-7	.	.	TGCAGTGCTAGTGGCGCGGTGGAGCAGTACTTC	CSASGAVEQYF
TRBV4-1	TRBJ1-2	.	TRBD1	TGCGCCAGCAGCCATGGGACAGGGGGCTATGGCTACACCTTC	CASSHGTGGYGYTF
TRBV5-6	TRBJ1-4	.	.	TGTGCCAGCAGCTTACAGGGAAATAATGAAAAACTGTTTTTT	CASSLQGNNEKLFF
TRBV7-8	TRBJ2-1	.	.	TGTGCCAGCAGCCTCGGGGTGGGGGGAATAAGCTCCTACAATGAGCAGTTCTTC	CASSLGVGGISSYNEQFF
TRBV5-4	TRBJ2-1	.	.	TGTGCCAGCAGCTGGACTCCTAGTTACAATGAGCAGTTCTTC	CASSWTPSYNEQFF
TRBV14	TRBJ1-2	.	.	TGTGCCAGCAGCCAAGGTTTCCTTCCTCGCTATGGCTACACCTTC	CASSQGFLPRYGYTF
TRBV6-5	TRBJ1-5	.	.	TGTGCCAGCAGTTACTCCCCTCCATCGGGCAATCAGCCCCAGCATTTT	CASSYSPPSGNQPQHF
TRBV27	TRBJ2-1	.	.	TGTGCCAGCAGTCCTAGCGACTCCTACAATGAGCAGTTCTTC	CASSPSDSYNEQFF
TRBV9	TRBJ2-2	.	TRBD2	TGTGCCAGCAGCGTAGGTGCGGGCGGGAGAACCGGGGAGCTGTTTTTT	CASSVGAGGRTGELFF
TRBV19	TRBJ2-1	.	TRBD2	TGTGCCAGTAGTAGGGCTAGCGGGGGCTACAATGAGCAGTTCTTC	CASSRASGGYNEQFF
TRBV28	TRBJ1-1	once	TRBD1	TGTGCCAGCAGTTTTGGGACAGGGAACACTGAAGCTTTCTTT	CASSFGTGNTEAFF
TRBV5-1	TRBJ1-4	.	TRBD1	TGCGCCAGCAGCTTCGGACAGGGTGGGGAAAAACTGTTTTTT	CASSFGQGGEKLFF
TRBV7-9	TRBJ2-2	.	.	TGTGCCAGCAGCCCGCGGGCTAACACCGGGGAGCTGTTTTTT	CASSPRANTGELFF
TRBV2	TRBJ1-2	few	TRBD1	TGTGCCAGCAGGGACAGGGGGCGCCCGGGCCTCGGCTACACCTTC	CASRDRGRPGLGYTF
TRBV7-9	TRBJ1-5	.	TRBD1	TGTGCCAGCAGCAAGGGACAGAATAGCAATCAGCCCCAGCATTTT	CASSKGQNSNQPQHF
TRBV28	TRBJ2-2	.	.	TGTGCCAGCAGAGAGCGCGGCACCGGGGAGCTGTTTTTT	CASRERGTGELFF
TRBV27	TRBJ2-7	.	TRBD2	TGTGCCAGCGGTCTAGCGGGATACGAGCAGTACTTC	CASGLAGYEQYF
TRBV5-1	TRBJ2-5	.	.	TGCGCCAGCAGCTCCCCTTTGGGGGCTAGGGAGACCCAGTACTTC	CASSSPLGARETQYF
TRBV5-5	TRBJ2-7	.	.	TGTGCCAGCAGCTTCGAGGGTACCTACGAGCAGTACTTC	CASSFEGTYEQYF
TRBV7-9	TRBJ2-1	.	.	TGTGCCAGCTTTCGTTCCGGAGATGAGCAGTTCTTC	CASFRSGDEQFF
TRBV14	TRBJ1-1	.	.	TGTGCCAGCAGCTTATTGGCGGGGCTGAACACTGAAGCTTTCTTT	CASSLLAGLNTEAFF
TRBV7-2	TRBJ2-5	.	.	TGTGCCAGCAGCTTATGGGGGCCCCAGTACTTC	CASSLWGPQYF
TRBV7-3	TRBJ2-3	once	TRBD1	TGTGCCAGCAGCTTATCCGGGACAGGGGGAGCAGATACGCAGTATTTT	CASSLSGTGGADTQYF
TRBV2	TRBJ1-2	.	.	TGTGCCAGCCGCCAGGGGTACCATGGCTACACCTTC	CASRQGYHGYTF
TRBV6-5	TRBJ1-3	once	.	TGTGCCAGCAGTTATTTCTCTGGAGGTGGAAACACCATATATTTT	CASSYFSGGGNTIYF
TRBV28	TRBJ1-1	.	TRBD1	TGTGCCAGCAAGACAGGGGGCACTGAAGCTTTCTTT	CASKTGGTEAFF
TRBV27	TRBJ2-7	.	.	TGTGCCAGCAGTTTAACGGACAGAGCCTACGAGCAGTACTTC	CASSLTDRAYEQYF
TRBV9	TRBJ1-1	.	.	TGTGCCAGCAGTTTGAACTGGTTAGCTTTCTTT	CASSLNWLAFF
TRBV19	TRBJ2-3	.	.	TGTGCCAGTAGTATGGGCAGGGGCTCAGATACGCAGTATTTT	CASSMGRGSDTQYF
TRBV6-4	TRBJ2-5	.	.	TGTGCCAGCAGTGCCACCACACAAGAGACCCAGTACTTC	CASSATTQETQYF
TRBV5-4	TRBJ2-1	.	TRBD2	TGTGCCAGCAGCTTAGCGGGAGGCGTCTTTGAGCAGTTCTTC	CASSLAGGVFEQFF
TRBV28	TRBJ2-4	.	.	TGTGCCAGCAGACGAGAGGGCAACATTCAGTACTTC	CASRREGNIQYF
TRBV7-2	TRBJ2-7	.	TRBD1	TGTGCCAGCAGCTCGTACAGGGGAACCTACGAGCAGTACTTC	CASSSYRGTYEQYF